The 14 T cell receptor beta chains below come from one sample, sequenced in a study of shared clonotypes between healthy human individuals. The protocol was immunoSEQ multiplex PCR, while the TCRdb copy is restricted to in-frame clones and leaves out a portion. Among around 2.1 million clones, approximately 96% were seen once, and the ten largest hold less than 0.15%. Sequencing used naive CD4+ T cells sorted from blood. Subset specified: CD45RA+ positively selected. Source of these receptors: a man aged 18 to 30 in good health.

The chain is built from TRBV2 and TRBJ2-1; 11 nucleotides agree with TRBD1. Trimming cost V 6 bases and J 15 bases; bases outside gene matches: 10. In germline, CDR1 is SNHLY, CDR2 FYNNEI. This CDR3 region has 13 residues. The DNA of the CDR3 is TGTGCCAGCAGCCAAAAGGACAGGGGGCTAGCGTTCTTC. It translates to CASSQKDRGLAFF.

The gene calls are TRBV5-1 and TRBJ1-1; 7 positions match TRBD1. Germline CDR1 reads SGHRS; CDR2 reads YFSETQ. The CDR3 is 16 amino acids. The V and J ends lost 0 bases and 1 base, in that order; junction bases with no gene match: 6. Written as DNA, the CDR3 is TGCGCCAGCAGCTTGGCCGGACAGGCAGGGAACACTGAAGCTTTCTTT. Amino acid sequence: CASSLAGQAGNTEAFF.

V is TRBV10-1 and J is TRBJ1-3, with TRBD1 matching over 10 bases. After removal of 3 bases from V and 1 base from J, the junction contained 6 bases not matched to a gene. The CDR3 is 17 residues long. Germline CDR1 is WNHNN and CDR2 is SYGVQD (reference sequence). As DNA, the CDR3 is TGCGCCAGCAGTGAAGTGGAGGACAGGGGGTCTGGAAACACCATATATTTT. The encoded protein is CASSEVEDRGSGNTIYF.

The chain employs TRBV10-3 and TRBJ2-6, with TRBD1 as a possible D gene (5 bases). The germline V gene encodes CDR1 ENHRY and CDR2 SYGVKD. The V and J ends lost 2 bases and 4 bases respectively, with 9 bases between them. The CDR3 is made up of 15 amino acids. Here the CDR3 reads CAISEGARGANVLTF. In DNA form, the CDR3 reads TGTGCCATCAGTGAGGGGGCGCGCGGGGCCAACGTCCTGACTTTC.

The rearrangement links TRBV30 to TRBJ1-1; D is unclear. The CDR3 spans 13 residues. The V gene lost 2 bases and the J gene lost 0 bases, with 7 bases spanning the gap. Germline V gene data show CDR1 as GTSNPN and CDR2 as SVGIG (reference sequence). The CDR3 sequence is CAWSPGMNTEAFF. The CDR3 DNA reads TGTGCCTGGAGTCCTGGGATGAACACTGAAGCTTTCTTT.

The rearrangement joins TRBV6-4 to TRBJ2-7, with a tentative D call TRBD1 (6 bases). This CDR3 comprises 14 residues. Trimming left V 4 bases short and J 2 bases short, with 12 bases between. CDR1 and CDR2 from the germline V gene are MRHNA and SNTAGT. DNA of the CDR3: TGTGCCAGCAGTGGGGACAACCCTGCCTACGAGCAGTACTTC. Protein sequence: CASSGDNPAYEQYF.

The table lists this clone with a count of one. The CDR3 spells CASSGVYSGNTIYF. CDR3 DNA: TGTGCCAGCAGTGGAGTGTACTCTGGAAACACCATATATTTT. V is TRBV2 and J is TRBJ1-3; D gene uncertain. The CDR3 has 14 residues. Germline loops: CDR1 SNHLY, CDR2 FYNNEI. Trimming removed 4 bases from V and 0 bases from J, with 7 bases in between.

This chain links TRBV7-9 with TRBJ1-2; D may be TRBD1 (6 bases). The CDR3 runs 13 residues. Germline CDR1 SEHNR, CDR2 FQNEAQ (reference sequence). The ends were cut back, 5 bases at V and 8 bases at J, with 15 bases in the middle. The CDR3 region is CASSRGQGGGYTF. In DNA form, the CDR3 reads TGTGCCAGCAGCCGGGGGCAGGGAGGAGGCTACACCTTC.

This chain joins TRBV11-2 and TRBJ2-3, with D unclear. CDR1 is SGHAT and CDR2 is FQNNGV in the germline V gene. Trimming stripped 6 bases from V and 3 bases from J, with 10 bases between. This CDR3 has 13 amino acids. CDR3 bases: TGTGCCAGCAGTTCCGGGCGAACAGATACGCAGTATTTT. Translated: CASSSGRTDTQYF.

This clone came up once. The sample holds other DNA sequences that translate to the same CDR3. The chain joins TRBV9 to TRBJ2-1; 10 positions match TRBD2. With 1 base clipped from V and 2 bases from J, the junction kept 3 bases outside the gene matches. CDR3 length: 16 amino acids. Germline assignment: CDR1 SGDLS and CDR2 YYNGEE. The CDR3 here is CASSVLAGGTYNEQFF. As DNA, the CDR3 is TGTGCCAGCAGCGTATTAGCGGGAGGTACCTACAATGAGCAGTTCTTC.

The chain couples TRBV5-6 to TRBJ2-3, with D perhaps assigned TRBD1 or TRBD2 (7 bases each). The CDR3 sequence is 16 residues long. Germline values: CDR1 SGHDT, CDR2 YYEEEE. V was clipped by 3 bases and J by 1 base, with 15 bases between them. The CDR3 is CASSYRQGGGTDTQYF. For the CDR3, the DNA is TGTGCCAGCAGCTACCGTCAGGGGGGGGGCACAGATACGCAGTATTTT. Looking up the rest from reference TRBV5-6 and TRBJ2-3 gives the full variable domain: DAGVTQSPTHLIKTRGQQVTLRCSPKSGHDTVSWYQQALGQGPQFIFQYYEEEERQRGNFPDRFSGHQFPNYSSELNVNALLLGDSALYLCASSYRQGGGTDTQYFGPGTRLTVL.

The gene calls are TRBV7-9 and TRBJ2-1; 10 nucleotides align to TRBD1. The CDR3 length is 15 residues. Germline-derived CDR1 and CDR2 are SEHNR and FQNEAQ (reference sequence). Unmatched junction bases numbered 5, after V lost 5 bases and J lost 4 bases. CDR3 DNA: TGTGCCAGCAGCCCGGGGGGACAGGGGTACAATGAGCAGTTCTTC. Translated, it gives CASSPGGQGYNEQFF.

CDR3 sequence reads: CASSPLNSGNTIYF. The DNA of the CDR3 is TGTGCCAGCTCACCACTCAACTCTGGAAACACCATATATTTT. The chain links TRBV18 to TRBJ1-3; D remains ambiguous. The CDR3 runs to 14 residues. The V gene lost 1 base and the J gene lost 0 bases, with 4 bases spanning the gap. Germline-derived CDR1 and CDR2 are KGHSH and LQKENI.

The chain employs TRBV11-2 and TRBJ2-7; 8 nucleotides agree with TRBD1. This CDR3 has 15 residues. Trimming removed 0 bases from V and 9 bases from J; junction bases left unmatched: 10. Germline values: CDR1 SGHAT, CDR2 FQNNGV. The DNA for the CDR3 is TGTGCCAGCAGCTTAGAGGGACAGGAGGGACTCCGGCAGTACTTC. Its protein is CASSLEGQEGLRQYF. Filled out from reference TRBV11-2 and TRBJ2-7, the complete variable domain reads EAGVAQSPRYKIIEKRQSVAFWCNPISGHATLYWYQQILGQGPKLLIQFQNNGVVDDSQLPKDRFSAERLKGVDSTLKIQPAKLEDSAVYLCASSLEGQEGLRQYFGPGTRLTVT.